This passage covers 2 T cell receptor beta chains from one sample sequenced in a study of post-analysis software for immune sequencing data. Study outcomes and limitations: Controls had lower frequencies than patients of roughly five TRBV segments, which included TRBV5-6, TRBV5-1 and TRBV20-1.

Unique molecular identifiers were carried by the TCR beta cDNA libraries. From the PCR reads, TCRdb called clonotypes with MiXCR, one entry per CDR3 protein. The sample has hundreds of thousands of distinct CDR3 sequences; roughly 45% are singletons. These TCRs are of unknown antigen specificity. Sequenced input: blood. All receptors derive from a girl aged 5 to 17 with multiple sclerosis.

V gene TRBV9 combines with J gene TRBJ2-1; D perhaps matches TRBD2 (6 bases). This CDR3 contains 17 residues. Per the germline V gene, CDR1 is SGDLS and CDR2 is YYNGEE. Trimming took off 4 bases at V and 7 bases at J, with 24 bases between the two ends. The DNA for the CDR3 is TGTGCCAGCAGCATAAGCCGAATGGCTAGCGTGGGGAATGAGCAGTTCTTC. Its protein product is CASSISRMASVGNEQFF.

The V gene is TRBV7-9, the J gene TRBJ1-1; no definite D call. Germline V gene lookup returns CDR1 SEHNR and CDR2 FQNEAQ (reference sequence). CDR3 size: 14 residues. Trimming removed 3 bases from V and 4 bases from J, with 12 bases in between. The chain's CDR3 is CASSFEGSSTEAFF. The CDR3 region has the DNA TGTGCCAGCAGCTTCGAGGGCTCTAGCACTGAAGCTTTCTTT.